The clone carrying this T cell receptor (beta chain) was seen a handful of times. Its specificity is unknown. Template switching, a step in the protocol, added a universal primer site, and cDNA carried unique molecular identifiers. TCRdb ran MiXCR on the 5' RACE reads and lists one entry per CDR3 protein. The profile shows a few hundred thousand distinct CDR3 sequences, more than 6.5% of them singletons. These data are taken from a study of identical twins. Study-level results: Memory repertoires showed no such pattern, whereas abundant cord blood beta clonotypes carried fewer insertions.

The germline CDR1 and CDR2 sequences are SGHVS and FNYEAQ. This CDR3 contains 18 residues. With V trimmed by 5 bases and J by 4 bases, 17 bases remained unmatched. These same data were also listed under a study on yellow fever vaccine responses in identical twins. That work contributes: A vaccine T cell response that seemed partly convergent and partly personalized was reported in twins.

V gene TRBV7-6 combines with J gene TRBJ2-3, with TRBD2 identical over 8 bases. The receptor was isolated from a woman under 30 in good health. The sequenced material came from memory (CD45RO+) T cells sorted from blood. In nucleotides, the CDR3 is TGTGCCAGCAGCCCGGGAGTCGGAGCGGGAGAAGGCGCAGATACGCAGTATTTT. Translating it yields CASSPGVGAGEGADTQYF.